The entry below gives a single TCR beta chain sequence along with its context. This clonotype was seen ten or more times. No cognate antigen has been identified for it. Base-call qualities are not available, and no considerably larger clone is one nucleotide away. These data originate in a study of human T cells and chemical hapten exposure (dated by TCRdb to the early 2020s). Turning to the overall study: For sensitization, 2% DPC in acetone was applied to a 2 cm by 2 cm area of upper inner arm skin. Throughout the study period of around 25 weeks, patients also received therapeutic DPC doses to the scalp every week. Patch tests used Finn chambers with 0.01% DPC on the upper back, scored after 6 days by International Contact Dermatitis Research Group standards. The patient cohort, mostly female, included alopecia areata with under or over 50% scalp involvement, alopecia totalis and alopecia universalis. Libraries were combined into a pool for sequencing, and differences in TCR yield between samples came mainly from small differences in library volumes within the pool. Peripheral blood TCR repertoire changes were tracked in vivo in alopecia patients during primary and secondary sensitization to the hapten diphenylcyclopropenone (DPC). Blood samples were taken from patients before sensitization (week 0) and at 2, 6 and about 24 weeks after DPC sensitization. Blood for TCR sequencing was provided by twenty-nine alopecia patients at one to four time points (pre-sensitization, 2, 6 and 24 weeks). Results and caveats for the whole study, not just this receptor: Repeated subsampling changed both the strength of the expansion versus patch-test correlation and the threshold at which the correlation became significant. A positive correlation was found between the number of PT1 expanded TCRs and patch test score, with significance reached at thresholds 8, 16 and 32 but not 4. Alopecia, a presumed autoimmune disease, was present in all patients, so the immune response of the patients might differ from that of healthy individuals. Expanded TCRs formed significantly more large CDR3 similarity clusters than pre-sensitization or healthy control sets, consistent with antigen-driven responses. No change with DPC sensitization was found in the number of TCRs above 1 in 1000 frequency, and no evidence of global repertoire structure alterations was found.

The library was made by RACE. These reads were obtained on a NextSeq 500. During library preparation, unique molecular identifiers were attached to individual cDNA molecules so that TCRs could be counted quantitatively and reproducibly. For every blood RNA sample, sequencing covered both the TCR alpha and TCR beta chains. The authors' analysis ran thus. Samples had a median of roughly 87,000 TCRs, with a range from roughly 23,224 to 750,000. V, J and CDR3 annotation of the TCR reads was carried out using the Decombinator software suite. To make PS versus PT1 abundance plots, every sample was subsampled to the same number of TCRs (28,000). Expanded TCRs were defined as absent before sensitization and observed at least eight times at the 2-week time point. The raw public data were reprocessed by TCRdb itself: fastp quality trimming at Q25, MiXCR clonotype calling, in-frame beta chains only. Each CDR3 protein appears once, grouped with its most common genes and DNA. V and J calls and clone size were set by TCRdb, not the authors. In all, the sample holds just over 95,000 distinct CDR3 sequences, and 27% of those were seen once. Around a tenth of the sample is held by the ten biggest clonotypes.

Unmatched junction bases come to 15, with V trimmed by 7 bases and J by 5 bases. The CDR3, from cysteine to phenylalanine, totals 17 residues. The kept DNA is CDR3 alone, 51 bases in frame from the first base. CDR1 and CDR2 were assigned from the germline V gene (reference sequence) as GTSNPN and SVGIG. The time point label on this specimen signifies: patch test 3, about 24 weeks after DPC sensitization. The treatment or condition tag for this specimen amounts to: therapeutic diphenylcyclopropenone sensitization with weekly scalp DPC. At every patch-test visit, the blood draw took place before the patch test was put on. To be eligible, patients had to be aged 18 to 70, diagnosed with alopecia and judged suitable for DPC therapy, while pregnant patients were excluded. Total RNA was extracted from unfractionated whole blood collected in Tempus Blood RNA tubes.

The rearranged segments are TRBV30 and TRBJ2-5, and 14 junctional nucleotides match TRBD2. The material sequenced was whole blood, taken in connection with sensitization to the hapten diphenylcyclopropenone (DPC). The clonotype comes from a man aged 40-50 years with alopecia areata. Some clones in this sample may be carry-over from other donors' samples. CDR3 sequence: CAYLAGTSGSIGETQYF. The nucleotide sequence is TGTGCCTACCTCGCCGGGACTAGCGGGAGTATCGGGGAGACCCAGTACTTC.